Presented here are 18 T cell receptor beta chains from one specimen sequenced in a study of blood T cells in healthy people across ages. The authors ran a second PCR of 7 to 11 cycles using a sample-barcoded 5' primer and a J-beta primer mix. One entry per CDR3 protein results from TCRdb running MiXCR on the 5' RACE reads. The sample consists of about 640,000 distinct CDR3 sequences, approximately 59% of them appearing once. Sequencing was done on a sample of blood. The source is a man in his fifties or sixties in good health.

This clonotype was counted between two and nine times. CDR3 protein: CSVGRTFHEQFF. The CDR3 DNA reads TGCAGCGTTGGTCGGACATTCCATGAGCAGTTCTTC. The chain is built from TRBV29-1 and TRBJ2-1, with D possibly being TRBD1 (5 bases). V lost 4 bases and J 8 bases, leaving 12 bases between the germline ends. CDR1 and CDR2 (germline): SQVTM, ANQGSEA. The CDR3 has 12 residues.

This clonotype appeared once. The CDR3 sequence: CASSYSRGPTQETQYF. The CDR3 DNA reads as TGTGCCAGCAGTTACTCGAGAGGGCCTACACAAGAGACCCAGTACTTC. J is TRBJ2-5 and V is TRBV6-5; perhaps TRBD2 as D (5 bases). CDR3 length: 16 amino acids. V was trimmed by 0 bases and J by 2 bases, leaving 13 bases between them. The V gene's germline CDR1 is MNHEY and CDR2 SVGAGI.

V and J are TRBV12-3 or TRBV12-4 and TRBJ1-5, with TRBD1 matching 7 bases. Trimming removed 1 base from V and 7 bases from J; junction bases left unmatched: 4. The CDR3 sequence is 14 residues long. The CDR3 DNA follows: TGTGCCAGCAGTTTAGGACAGGGCTGGCAGCCCCAGCATTTT. Its protein product is CASSLGQGWQPQHF.

The V gene is TRBV10-3, the J gene TRBJ1-4; 7 bases line up with TRBD1. Germline loops: CDR1 ENHRY, CDR2 SYGVKD. The CDR3 extends over 15 amino acids. With 5 bases clipped from V and 3 bases from J, the junction kept 6 bases outside the gene matches. For the CDR3, the DNA is TGTGCCATCAGTCGGACAGGAAGGGCTAATGAAAAACTGTTTTTT. It translates to CAISRTGRANEKLFF.

This clonotype was counted once. V is TRBV3-1 and J is TRBJ2-5; 8 bases map to TRBD1. The CDR3 loop spans 16 amino acids. J was trimmed by 3 bases and V by 5 bases; bases with no gene match: 11. Per the germline V gene, CDR1 is LGHDT and CDR2 is YNNKEL (reference sequence). The CDR3 is CASSGTGTGPEETQYF. CDR3 sequence (DNA): TGTGCCAGCAGCGGGACCGGGACAGGTCCCGAAGAGACCCAGTACTTC.

This clonotype showed up just once. The gene calls are TRBV7-2 and TRBJ2-1, with 8 bases matching TRBD2. CDR3 length: 15 amino acids. Germline lookup yields CDR1 SGHTA and CDR2 FQGNSA. J was trimmed by 12 bases and V by 1 base; bases with no gene match: 11. The CDR3 coding sequence is TGTGCCAGCAGCTTAGAGCGGGGGCTCTATCAGGCGCAGTTCTTC. The encoded protein is CASSLERGLYQAQFF.

This sequence joins TRBV5-4 and TRBJ1-6; 9 nucleotides match TRBD1. CDR1 is SGHNT and CDR2 is YYREEE in the germline V gene (reference sequence). This CDR3 spans 15 amino acids. J was trimmed by 10 bases and V by 2 bases; bases with no gene match: 7. The CDR3 nucleotides read TGTGCCAGCAGCTTCGCCGGGACAGGGCCCTCACCCCTCCACTTT. Translation: CASSFAGTGPSPLHF. The variable domain in full, with the rest retrieved from reference TRBV5-4 and TRBJ1-6, is ETGVTQSPTHLIKTRGQQVTLRCSSQSGHNTVSWYQQALGQGPQFIFQYYREEENGRGNFPPRFSGLQFPNYSSELNVNALELDDSALYLCASSFAGTGPSPLHFGNGTRLTVT.

V gene TRBV7-8 combines with J gene TRBJ1-5; D unresolved. The CDR3 has 16 residues. The germline CDR1 and CDR2 sequences are SGHVS and FQNEAQ. V lost 4 bases and J 3 bases, leaving 16 bases between the germline ends. The CDR3 spells CASSSITFGLNQPQHF. In DNA form, the CDR3 reads TGTGCCAGCAGCTCAATTACGTTTGGCCTCAATCAGCCCCAGCATTTT.

J is TRBJ2-4 and V is TRBV4-1, with 10 nucleotides matching TRBD1. The germline CDR1 and CDR2 sequences are MGHRA and YSYEKL. Trimming at V came to 0 bases and at J to 15 bases, leaving 8 bases not matched to a gene. This CDR3 spans 14 amino acids. The CDR3 loop reads CASSQDSGQGSLYF. In nucleotides, the CDR3 is TGCGCCAGCAGCCAAGATTCGGGACAGGGGAGTCTGTACTTC.

The genes are TRBV10-2 and TRBJ1-5, with 9 bases fitting TRBD1. In germline, CDR1 is WSHSY, CDR2 SAAADI. The V and J ends lost 3 bases and 5 bases, in that order; junction bases with no gene match: 2. The CDR3 runs to 14 residues. In DNA, the CDR3 is TGCGCCAGCAGTGAACAGGGGGCTTATCAGCCCCAGCATTTT. Translated, it gives CASSEQGAYQPQHF.

In its sample, this clonotype was seen a few times. The rearrangement links TRBV27 to TRBJ2-7; no reliable D call. Germline V gene lookup returns CDR1 MNHEY and CDR2 SMNVEV (reference sequence). The CDR3 totals 15 residues. The V end was cut by 1 base, the J end by 3 bases, with 13 bases between. The CDR3 sequence is CASSLFSGSLYEQYF. For the CDR3, the DNA is TGTGCCAGCAGTTTATTTTCGGGCAGCCTCTACGAGCAGTACTTC.

V and J are TRBV20-1 and TRBJ1-6, with TRBD1 as a possible D gene (5 bases). Trimming shortened V by 5 bases and J by 3 bases, and 8 bases separated the two germline ends. The CDR3 runs 13 residues. Looked up from germline, CDR1 is DFQATT and CDR2 is SNEGSKA (reference sequence). The CDR3 DNA is TGCAGTGCTCCCCAGGGCTATAATTCACCCCTCCACTTT. This translates into CSAPQGYNSPLHF.

J is TRBJ2-5 and V is TRBV12-3 or TRBV12-4; TRBD1 aligns across 9 bases. The ends lost 1 base at V and 6 bases at J; junction bases unmatched: 3. CDR3 length: 14 residues. CDR3 DNA: TGTGCCAGCAGTTTAGGGGGACAGGGCCAGACCCAGTACTTC. Its translation is CASSLGGQGQTQYF.

Concerning this clonotype: A junction boundary mismatches the germline segment, possibly from a read error. The genes are TRBV14 and TRBJ2-5; 8 bases agree with TRBD1. Germline V gene lookup returns CDR1 SGHDN and CDR2 FVKESK. The CDR3 runs 15 residues. CDR3 loop: CASSQGTGWQEAQYF. Here the CDR3 DNA reads TGTGCCAGCAGCCAAGGGACAGGGTGGCAAGAGGCCCAGTACTTC.

CDR3 coding DNA: TGCGCCAGCAGCTCACCCTCAGGGGGAGCCGAAGCTTTCTTT. This encodes CASSSPSGGAEAFF. The chain combines TRBV5-1 with TRBJ1-1; TRBD1 matches at 7 bases. CDR1 SGHRS and CDR2 YFSETQ come from the germline V gene. V shed 3 bases and J 8 bases; nucleotides not matched to a gene: 10. This CDR3 comprises 14 residues.

This chain links TRBV7-2 with TRBJ2-3; 14 bases are shared with TRBD2. The V gene end was trimmed by 4 bases and the J gene end by 8 bases; junction bases not matched to a gene: 8. This CDR3 contains 16 residues. The germline V gene encodes CDR1 SGHTA and CDR2 FQGNSA. CDR3 in amino acids: CASSSPGLAGEGTQYF. As DNA, the CDR3 is TGTGCCAGCAGCTCACCGGGACTAGCGGGGGAGGGTACGCAGTATTTT.

The chain employs TRBV27 and TRBJ2-3; the D is unclear. V dropped 7 bases and J dropped 1 base, with 12 bases sitting between them. The CDR3 covers 14 residues. Germline V gene data show CDR1 as MNHEY and CDR2 as SMNVEV (reference sequence). The CDR3, as DNA: TGTGCCAGCACCCCTCGCCGGGGCACAGATACGCAGTATTTT. This sequence encodes CASTPRRGTDTQYF.

The count of this clonotype is one. This chain connects TRBV20-1 to TRBJ2-5; D is unclear. V lost 2 bases and J lost 2, with 12 bases in between. The CDR3 contains 14 residues. From germline, CDR1 is DFQATT and CDR2 SNEGSKA (reference sequence). The CDR3 region is CSARTSWIQETQYF. The CDR3 region has the DNA TGCAGTGCTAGAACAAGTTGGATACAAGAGACCCAGTACTTC.